This T cell receptor beta chain comes out of a study of CD8+CD57+ T cells in acquired aplastic anemia (dated by TCRdb to 2016 to 2019). About the study as a whole: DNA extracted from sorted CD4+ and CD8+ cells had a mean of roughly 3.4 ug, with a range of roughly 0.2 to 30 ug. Healthy donor samples averaged approximately 10 million reads for CD4+ and about 11 million for CD8+ cells. The investigation overall reported the following: CD8+ Simpson's diversity did not differ significantly between patients and healthy controls (P=0.060). Around 30 CD8+ CDR3 sequences were shared between patients and controls but appeared highly expressed in patients and within their immunodominant clones.

Genomic DNA was used as template for profiling of TCR beta VDJ combinations and CDR3 sequences. An Illumina HiSeq 2000 was the platform used for TCR repertoire sequencing. On the authors' methods: TRBV/TRBJ rearrangement plots, CDR3 size and DJ length profiles, and Simpson's diversity index were used to evaluate the repertoires. The immunodominant clone was defined as the most abundant DNA sequence in deep sequencing data. CDR3 amino acid sequences were screened for sharing across subjects and were compared with published repertoires and the VDJdb database. TCRdb applied fastp at Q25 and MiXCR to the public reads, then kept only in-frame beta chains. Identical CDR3 proteins give one entry, which carries the most common genes and DNA. The V and J calls and clone size are TCRdb's, not the authors'. Within this sample are 80,000 or so distinct CDR3 sequences, with about half of them counted one time only. The ten largest clonotypes hold 60% to 75% of the sample.

TCR repertoires of sorted CD4+ and CD8+ blood T cells from severe aplastic anemia patients and healthy subjects were deep-sequenced in the study. Ficoll-Paque density gradient centrifugation was used to isolate peripheral blood mononuclear cells. Before DNA extraction, CD4+ and CD8+ T cells were sorted by FACS or by magnetic beads. Taken from cysteine to phenylalanine, the CDR3 has 9 residues. The entry retains the CDR3 DNA only, 27 bases that are in frame from base 1. CDR1 and CDR2 were assigned from the germline V gene (reference sequence) as SEHNR and FQNEAQ. The trim is 11 bases for V and 11 bases for J, with a gap of 11 bases between the germline ends. This clonotype was detected once. This receptor's antigen is unknown. The record has no base qualities; no much larger clone is one base away. One read gives only weak evidence.

The sequence joins TRBV7-9 to TRBJ2-3; a tentative D match to TRBD2 spans 5 bases. This TCR derives from a human donor in good health, serving as a control. Material: sorted CD4+, CD8+, or CD8+CD57+ T cells (not recorded which) from PBMCs. The CDR3 loop reads CASAEGQYF. The DNA sequence is as follows: TGTGCCTCCGCCGAGGGGCAGTATTTT.